The clone carrying this T cell receptor beta chain was observed at least ten times. Its antigen remains unknown. The CDR3 extends 3 residues past the end of the read, so its final part is completed from the germline J gene. This specimen comes from a study of T cell clonality in common variable immunodeficiency. Notes on the study in general: Links between repertoire features and CVID complications were heterogeneity-limited. Reportedly, TCR beta sequences from common variable immunodeficiency showed fewer deletions and N-nucleotide insertions.

Libraries were prepared by immunoSEQ multiplex PCR; TCRdb keeps only in-frame clonotypes and omits some of them. There are approximately 20,000 clones in the sample, none observed a single time. CVID subjects had received replacement immunoglobulin for at least one year. The V end was cut by 4 bases, the J end by 4 bases, with 11 bases between. The CDR3 spans 15 residues. The germline V gene encodes CDR1 SNHLY and CDR2 FYNNEI. The V gene is TRBV2, the J gene TRBJ1-6; D is undetermined. The sequenced material came from peripheral blood mononuclear cells. This sequence was found in a human donor with common variable immunodeficiency. The CDR3 region is CASSGGDNYNSPLHF. The CDR3 DNA, read in part, is TGTGCCAGCAGTGGCGGGGATAATTATAATTCACCC.